Below, one T cell receptor beta chain is given with its context. The data were produced by immunoSEQ multiplex PCR, yet TCRdb's version contains in-frame clones alone and is incomplete. The data show about 180,000 clones, roughly 85% seen once. V was pared by 0 bases and J by 2 bases, with 6 bases between. The CDR3 length is 14 residues. CDR1 and CDR2 (germline): SGHNT, YYREEE (reference sequence). The record originates from a study of blood T cell repertoires in COVID-19. Study-wide background: Samples representing acute and convalescent COVID-19 were sourced from the United States, Italy and Spain. Sources were T cells, B-cell-depleted T cells, or PBMCs; the material itself was cDNA or gDNA.

The chain joins TRBV5-4 to TRBJ2-1, with D possibly matching TRBD2 (6 bases). This receptor was obtained from a man in his fifties or sixties with active or convalescent COVID-19. Sequencing input: peripheral blood. CDR3 sequence reads: CASSLAGAYNEQFF. The CDR3 DNA is TGTGCCAGCAGCTTGGCGGGAGCCTACAATGAGCAGTTCTTC.